The 22 T cell receptor beta chains listed next were all sequenced from one sample in a study of cytomegalovirus exposure and HLA in healthy donors (dated by TCRdb to 2017 to 2019). Libraries were built with the immunoSEQ multiplex PCR assay. What TCRdb holds here is the immuneACCESS table cut down to in-frame rearrangements. Part of the clones is not present; checked against another copy, under half of the missing clones reflect an unresolved V gene, and the others are unexplained. The sample profile shows some 230,000 clones; about 89% of them were found once. The ten largest clones add up to around 1% of the sample. Sequencing was performed on PBMCs. These receptor sequences come from a young woman in good health and CMV-seronegative.

This chain uses TRBV7-9 with TRBJ1-4, with D possibly TRBD1 on 5 matching bases. This CDR3 contains 16 residues. The V end lost 0 bases, the J end lost 4 bases, and 12 bases lay between the germline ends. Germline V gene sequence: CDR1 SEHNR, CDR2 FQNEAQ (reference sequence). The CDR3 protein is CASSLAQGTLNEKLFF. The CDR3, as DNA: TGTGCCAGCAGCTTAGCCCAGGGTACCCTTAATGAAAAACTGTTTTTT.

J is TRBJ1-2 and V is TRBV5-4, with 7 bases identical to TRBD1. With V trimmed by 6 bases and J by 8 bases, 16 bases remained unmatched. The CDR3 has 15 amino acids. The germline CDR1 and CDR2 sequences are SGHNT and YYREEE (reference sequence). The CDR3: CASTYFTRGRVGYTF. CDR3 sequence (DNA): TGTGCCAGCACCTATTTCACAAGGGGGCGCGTAGGCTACACCTTC.

V and J are TRBV6-1 and TRBJ1-2; TRBD1 might be the D (5 bases). This CDR3 has 15 residues. Trimming cost V 7 bases and J 8 bases, with 23 bases left between them. The germline V gene has CDR1 MNHNS and CDR2 SASEGT. The chain's CDR3 is CASITGTQIGDGYTF. The DNA of the CDR3 is TGTGCCAGCATTACCGGGACTCAGATTGGGGACGGCTACACCTTC.

This chain links TRBV5-1 with TRBJ2-1; D remains ambiguous. The ends were cut back, 1 base at V and 4 bases at J, with 9 bases in the middle. The length of the CDR3 is 14 residues. The germline V gene has CDR1 SGHRS and CDR2 YFSETQ. CDR3 protein: CASSLSGPYNEQFF. CDR3 nucleotide sequence: TGCGCCAGCAGCTTGAGTGGGCCTTACAATGAGCAGTTCTTC.

J is TRBJ2-2 and V is TRBV11-2, with D perhaps matching TRBD1 (5 bases). Looked up from germline, CDR1 is SGHAT and CDR2 is FQNNGV. The V and J ends lost 1 base and 0 bases respectively, with 6 bases between them. The CDR3 sequence is 15 residues long. This CDR3 is CASSLVGPNTGELFF. For the CDR3, the DNA is TGTGCCAGCAGCTTAGTGGGGCCGAACACCGGGGAGCTGTTTTTT.

The chain links TRBV18 to TRBJ1-5; D is unresolved. Germline CDR1 KGHSH, CDR2 LQKENI. The length of the CDR3 is 18 residues. V shed 6 bases and J shed 1 base, with 22 bases lying between them. This CDR3 is CASSSLTPETRSNQPQHF. The CDR3, as DNA: TGTGCCAGCTCCTCCCTAACCCCGGAGACCCGAAGCAATCAGCCCCAGCATTTT.

This chain joins TRBV5-1 and TRBJ2-1; 10 bases fit TRBD2. CDR1 SGHRS and CDR2 YFSETQ come from the germline V gene. J lost 15 bases, V lost 7 bases, and 13 bases had no gene match. The CDR3 has 13 amino acids. CDR3 region: CASAKSGTSVSFF. The CDR3 bases are TGCGCCAGCGCCAAATCCGGGACTAGCGTTTCGTTCTTC.

This clone has a handful of counts. This chain connects TRBV11-2 to TRBJ1-5; 9 bases agree with TRBD1. J lost 1 base, V lost 5 bases, and 3 bases had no gene match. The CDR3 contains 15 residues. Germline values: CDR1 SGHAT, CDR2 FQNNGV. The CDR3 reads CASSEDRGSNQPQHF. CDR3 coding DNA: TGTGCCAGCAGCGAGGACAGGGGAAGCAATCAGCCCCAGCATTTT.

The genes are TRBV29-1 and TRBJ2-7; TRBD2 agrees at 12 bases. Per the germline V gene, CDR1 is SQVTM and CDR2 is ANQGSEA. CDR3 size: 15 residues. The V segment lost 5 bases and the J segment 2 bases; nucleotides outside the gene matches: 7. In DNA, the CDR3 is TGCAGCGTTCAGAAACTAGCGGGGGGAGCCTACGAGCAGTACTTC. Encoded protein: CSVQKLAGGAYEQYF.

The J gene is TRBJ2-7, the V gene TRBV27; 9 nucleotides agree with TRBD2. Germline CDR1 is MNHEY and CDR2 is SMNVEV (reference sequence). The CDR3 is made up of 13 amino acids. V lost 5 bases, J lost 6 bases, and 5 bases stayed unmatched. CDR3 DNA sequence: TGTGCCAGCAGTCCCCCAGCGGGAGGCGAGCAGTACTTC. This sequence encodes CASSPPAGGEQYF.

The J gene is TRBJ1-1, the V gene TRBV5-1, with 9 positions matching TRBD1. With 4 bases clipped from V and 1 base from J, the junction kept 5 bases outside the gene matches. The CDR3 is 15 amino acids. Germline values: CDR1 SGHRS, CDR2 YFSETQ. CDR3 amino acids: CASSLQGAGNTEAFF. In DNA form, the CDR3 reads TGCGCCAGCAGCCTACAGGGGGCTGGGAACACTGAAGCTTTCTTT.

This chain connects TRBV4-2 to TRBJ2-1; 11 nucleotides align to TRBD2. The CDR3 has 18 residues. The germline V gene encodes CDR1 LGHNA and CDR2 YNFKEQ. V gave up 1 base and J gave up 5 bases; unmatched junction bases: 10. Written as DNA, the CDR3 is TGTGCCAGCAGCCAAGCCATGGCCATAGCGGGAGGGGACAATGAGCAGTTCTTC. It translates to CASSQAMAIAGGDNEQFF.

The chain carries TRBV27 and TRBJ2-7; TRBD2 matches 9 bases. Germline-derived CDR1 and CDR2 are MNHEY and SMNVEV (reference sequence). This CDR3 has 15 residues. V trimming: 5 bases; J trimming: 2 bases; junction bases outside the gene matches: 7. The CDR3 DNA reads TGTGCCAGCAGTCTCGGGTCTAGCGGGACCTACGAGCAGTACTTC. It codes for CASSLGSSGTYEQYF.

CDR3 residues: CASSTPPGTGPHEQFF. The CDR3 DNA follows: TGCGCCAGCAGCACCCCTCCCGGGACAGGTCCCCATGAGCAGTTCTTC. The V gene is TRBV4-1, the J gene TRBJ2-1; 8 bases line up with TRBD1. Germline V gene data show CDR1 as MGHRA and CDR2 as YSYEKL. The CDR3 has 16 amino acids. V shed 5 bases and J 8 bases; nucleotides not matched to a gene: 14.

The CDR3, as DNA: TGTGCCAGCAGCTTAGGATCGGCAGGGGGCGTACATTCACCCCTCCACTTT. It codes for CASSLGSAGGVHSPLHF. The chain is built from TRBV7-2 and TRBJ1-6, with 8 bases aligning to TRBD1. V shed 1 base and J 8 bases; nucleotides not matched to a gene: 10. Germline CDR1 reads SGHTA; CDR2 reads FQGNSA. The CDR3 totals 17 residues.

The V and J genes are TRBV29-1 and TRBJ2-7, with 8 bases that match TRBD1. Trimming removed 4 bases from V and 2 bases from J; junction bases left unmatched: 10. CDR1 is SQVTM, CDR2 ANQGSEA, per germline. CDR3 length: 15 residues. CDR3 residues: CSVVDRVATAYEQYF. CDR3 nucleotide sequence: TGCAGCGTTGTGGACAGGGTGGCAACAGCCTACGAGCAGTACTTC.

V gene TRBV19 combines with J gene TRBJ1-1; D is possibly TRBD1 (6 bases). CDR3 length equals 14 residues. Trimming left V 3 bases short and J 0 bases short, with 8 bases between. Germline values: CDR1 LNHDA, CDR2 SQIVND (reference sequence). CDR3 DNA sequence: TGTGCCAGTAGTATGCAGGGGTTGAACACTGAAGCTTTCTTT. Amino acid sequence: CASSMQGLNTEAFF.

This clone has a single count. This chain links TRBV13 with TRBJ2-1; 11 bases fit TRBD2. CDR1 is PRHDT, CDR2 FYEKMQ, per germline (reference sequence). V shed 5 bases and J 3 bases; nucleotides not matched to a gene: 9. This CDR3 spans 17 amino acids. In DNA form, the CDR3 reads TGTGCCAGCAGCCCACCCATCGGGACTAGCGGCTACAATGAGCAGTTCTTC. This gives the protein CASSPPIGTSGYNEQFF. The variable domain in full, with the rest retrieved from reference TRBV13 and TRBJ2-1, is AAGVIQSPRHLIKEKRETATLKCYPIPRHDTVYWYQQGPGQDPQFLISFYEKMQSDKGSIPDRFSAQQFSDYHSELNMSSLELGDSALYFCASSPPIGTSGYNEQFFGPGTRLTVL.

The V and J genes are TRBV5-1 and TRBJ2-5; TRBD2 matches at 8 bases. The CDR3 contains 15 residues. Germline V CDR1 and CDR2: SGHRS, YFSETQ. The ends lost 0 bases at V and 5 bases at J; junction bases unmatched: 6. CDR3 DNA sequence: TGCGCCAGCAGCTTGGAGGGGACTAGAACGGAGACCCAGTACTTC. Encoded protein: CASSLEGTRTETQYF.

This clone has more than one count but fewer than ten. V and J are TRBV6-5 and TRBJ2-7; D is unclear. The CDR3 consists of 15 residues. In germline, CDR1 is MNHEY, CDR2 SVGAGI. V was clipped by 0 bases and J by 0 bases, with 9 bases between them. The CDR3 here is CASSYSRPSSYEQYF. CDR3 DNA: TGTGCCAGCAGTTACTCGAGGCCTAGCTCCTACGAGCAGTACTTC.

J is TRBJ2-7 and V is TRBV4-2; no clear D. Germline CDR1 LGHNA, CDR2 YNFKEQ. Trimming removed 4 bases from V and 4 bases from J, with 11 bases in between. CDR3 length: 13 residues. For the CDR3, the DNA is TGTGCCAGCAGCCCAAACACAGTTTACGAGCAGTACTTC. Translated: CASSPNTVYEQYF.

V and J are TRBV2 and TRBJ2-1; D is uncertain. The V end was cut by 4 bases, the J end by 0 bases, with 10 bases between. The CDR3 spans 15 residues. Germline CDR1 SNHLY, CDR2 FYNNEI. CDR3 residues: CASSGRTGSYNEQFF. As DNA, the CDR3 is TGTGCCAGCAGTGGAAGAACCGGCTCCTACAATGAGCAGTTCTTC.